The 31 T cell receptor beta chains below were found in one sample sequenced in a study of shared clonotypes between healthy human individuals (dated by TCRdb to the early 2020s). The library was obtained by the immunoSEQ multiplex PCR assay. What TCRdb holds here is the immuneACCESS table cut down to in-frame rearrangements. Part of the clones is not present; checked against another copy, under half of the missing clones reflect an unresolved V gene, and the others are unexplained. Recorded for this sample are around 1 million clones; over 75% of them occurred a single time. About 1.5% of the sample lies in the top ten. The sequencing sample was made of memory CD4+ T cells sorted from blood. The cell subset or site label of this sample denotes: CD45RA-negative fraction. The receptor set was obtained from a man between 18 and 29 years old in good health.

The chain employs TRBV7-9 and TRBJ2-5; 9 nucleotides match TRBD1. The CDR3 extends over 14 amino acids. The J segment lost 5 bases and the V segment lost 5 bases, leaving 6 bases of the junction unmatched. Germline V gene lookup returns CDR1 SEHNR and CDR2 FQNEAQ (reference sequence). The CDR3 nucleotides read TGTGCCAGCAGCGTGACAGGGGGGAGGGAGACCCAGTACTTC. Translated: CASSVTGGRETQYF.

This chain links TRBV7-2 with TRBJ1-1, with D maybe TRBD1 (5 bases). The CDR3 extends over 13 amino acids. Germline CDR1 and CDR2: SGHTA and FQGNSA. Deletions cut 8 bases from V and 6 bases from J, with 16 bases between. Here the CDR3 reads CASSNFGGAEAFF. CDR3 coding DNA: TGTGCCAGCTCTAACTTCGGAGGGGCTGAAGCTTTCTTT.

The chain links TRBV27 to TRBJ1-6; 7 bases are shared with TRBD1. CDR3 length: 16 residues. V lost 6 bases to trimming and J lost 4 bases; unmatched junction nucleotides: 9. CDR1 is MNHEY, CDR2 SMNVEV, per germline (reference sequence). CDR3 in amino acids: CASRVLGQLYNSPLHF. The CDR3 DNA reads as TGTGCCAGCAGGGTACTGGGACAGTTGTATAATTCACCCCTCCACTTT.

The chain couples TRBV7-2 to TRBJ1-3; D gene unclear. Trimming pared 2 bases from V and 0 bases from J, leaving 14 bases between. The CDR3 consists of 17 residues. Per the germline V gene, CDR1 is SGHTA and CDR2 is FQGNSA. The CDR3: CASSLYGTADSGNTIYF. The CDR3 DNA is TGTGCCAGCAGCTTATATGGTACAGCCGACTCTGGAAACACCATATATTTT.

The rearrangement joins TRBV30 to TRBJ2-7, with D perhaps assigned TRBD1 or TRBD2 (5 bases each). The V end was cut by 0 bases, the J end by 4 bases, with 13 bases between. The germline CDR1 and CDR2 sequences are GTSNPN and SVGIG (reference sequence). The CDR3 sequence is 14 residues long. The CDR3 DNA is TGTGCCTGGAGTGTCGGCAGGGAGACTTACGAGCAGTACTTC. Translation: CAWSVGRETYEQYF.

This clone was found a few times. This chain uses TRBV5-6 with TRBJ2-5, with D possibly being TRBD1 (6 bases). The CDR3 sequence is 14 residues long. Per the germline V gene, CDR1 is SGHDT and CDR2 is YYEEEE. With 0 bases removed from V and 4 bases from J, the gap between germline ends came to 10 bases. In nucleotides, the CDR3 is TGTGCCAGCAGCTTGGTTGGGGGCGCAGAGACCCAGTACTTC. Its translation is CASSLVGGAETQYF.

On this clone itself: Other nucleotide sequences from this sample produce the same CDR3. V usage is TRBV6-5 and J usage is TRBJ2-7, with D possibly matching TRBD1 (5 bases). Germline V gene lookup returns CDR1 MNHEY and CDR2 SVGAGI. V dropped 0 bases and J dropped 2 bases, with 8 bases sitting between them. The CDR3 loop spans 14 amino acids. The CDR3 spells CASSYSSGTYEQYF. The DNA for the CDR3 is TGTGCCAGCAGTTACTCATCAGGGACCTACGAGCAGTACTTC.

This clone was counted between two and nine times. DNA of the CDR3: TGTGCCAGTAGTACCCCACCGGGAGGTCAGCCCCAGCATTTT. Amino acids: CASSTPPGGQPQHF. The chain uses TRBV19 and TRBJ1-5, with D unclear. Per the germline V gene, CDR1 is LNHDA and CDR2 is SQIVND (reference sequence). CDR3 size: 14 residues. Trimming left V 4 bases short and J 6 bases short, with 13 bases between.

V is TRBV5-1 and J is TRBJ2-4; D not certain. The CDR3 covers 13 residues. Germline V gene sequence: CDR1 SGHRS, CDR2 YFSETQ. V gave up 0 bases and J gave up 9 bases, with 10 bases separating them. The CDR3 DNA follows: TGCGCCAGCAGCTTGGAAACGGGTGGCATTCAGTACTTC. Translated, it gives CASSLETGGIQYF.

The chain has TRBV4-3 and TRBJ2-3, with D possibly called TRBD1 or TRBD2 (5 bases each). Germline CDR1 is LGHNA and CDR2 is YSLEER. V lost 0 bases and J 3 bases, leaving 22 bases between the germline ends. CDR3 length: 19 amino acids. CDR3 sequence: CASSQDNFPRERGTDTQYF. CDR3 nucleotide sequence: TGCGCCAGCAGCCAAGATAATTTCCCCAGGGAACGGGGAACAGATACGCAGTATTTT.

The chain joins TRBV18 to TRBJ1-1, with D possibly matching TRBD1 (6 bases). This CDR3 contains 14 residues. Germline values: CDR1 KGHSH, CDR2 LQKENI. Trimming took 3 bases from V and 6 from J, leaving 14 bases between them. The DNA for the CDR3 is TGTGCCAGCTCACCCTCACAGGGTATATCTGAAGCTTTCTTT. Protein product: CASSPSQGISEAFF. Full variable domain (outside the CDR3, taken from reference TRBV18 and TRBJ1-1): NAGVMQNPRHLVRRRGQEARLRCSPMKGHSHVYWYRQLPEEGLKFMVYLQKENIIDESGMPKERFSAEFPKEGPSILRIQQVVRGDSAAYFCASSPSQGISEAFFGQGTRLTVV.

The rearrangement uses TRBV19 and TRBJ2-1; 7 bases are shared with TRBD1. Unmatched junction bases numbered 6, after V lost 1 base and J lost 0 bases. Germline lookup yields CDR1 LNHDA and CDR2 SQIVND (reference sequence). The CDR3 loop spans 17 amino acids. In nucleotides, the CDR3 is TGTGCCAGTAGTATAGCAGGGGGAGCCTACTCCTACAATGAGCAGTTCTTC. Amino acid sequence: CASSIAGGAYSYNEQFF.

In DNA, the CDR3 is TGTGCCAGCAGTTACAAGGGACAGAGCTCCTACAATGAGCAGTTCTTC. Translated, it gives CASSYKGQSSYNEQFF. The V and J genes are TRBV27 and TRBJ2-1; 7 bases line up with TRBD1. CDR3 length: 16 amino acids. Unmatched junction bases numbered 6, after V lost 4 bases and J lost 0 bases. The V gene's germline CDR1 is MNHEY and CDR2 SMNVEV (reference sequence).

V and J are TRBV11-2 and TRBJ2-1; 9 bases agree with TRBD2. V was clipped by 2 bases and J by 7 bases; unmatched bases: 12. Germline V CDR1 and CDR2: SGHAT, FQNNGV. The CDR3 extends over 17 amino acids. CDR3 protein: CASSLLLAGESKNEQFF. The CDR3 nucleotides are TGTGCCAGCAGCTTACTGTTAGCGGGAGAGTCTAAGAATGAGCAGTTCTTC.

V usage is TRBV6-5 and J usage is TRBJ1-5; tentatively, D is TRBD1 (5 bases). This CDR3 is built from 14 residues. Germline values: CDR1 MNHEY, CDR2 SVGAGI. V was shortened by 3 bases and J by 7 bases, with 13 bases between the two germline ends. Here the CDR3 reads CASSYKEGVQPQHF. CDR3 bases: TGTGCCAGCAGTTATAAGGAAGGGGTGCAGCCCCAGCATTTT.

This chain links TRBV7-9 with TRBJ2-6, with 8 nucleotides matching TRBD1. Germline V CDR1 and CDR2: SEHNR, FQNEAQ (reference sequence). The length of the CDR3 is 15 residues. The V segment lost 4 bases and the J segment 2 bases; nucleotides outside the gene matches: 1. The CDR3 spells CASSSTGAGANVLTF. The CDR3 region has the DNA TGTGCCAGCAGCTCGACAGGGGCTGGGGCCAACGTCCTGACTTTC.

This clone was recorded a few times. The V and J genes are TRBV30 and TRBJ1-4, with 9 bases identical to TRBD1. V gave up 1 base and J gave up 8 bases; unmatched junction bases: 5. Looked up from germline, CDR1 is GTSNPN and CDR2 is SVGIG (reference sequence). The CDR3 covers 14 residues. This chain's CDR3 is CAWSAGQGGEKLFF. The CDR3 DNA sequence: TGTGCCTGGAGTGCGGGACAGGGAGGCGAAAAACTGTTTTTT.

In its sample, this clone was seen a few times. The gene calls are TRBV4-3 and TRBJ2-5, with unresolved D. Germline V gene data show CDR1 as LGHNA and CDR2 as YSLEER. This CDR3 has 15 residues. V shed 3 bases and J shed 2 bases, with 13 bases lying between them. CDR3 bases: TGCGCCAGCAGCCAGCAAGCGCTCCTGCAAGAGACCCAGTACTTC. This gives the protein CASSQQALLQETQYF.

V gene TRBV11-3 combines with J gene TRBJ2-5, with 10 bases fitting TRBD1. The germline gives CDR1 SGHNT, CDR2 YENEEA. The ends lost 3 bases at V and 7 bases at J; junction bases unmatched: 11. CDR3 length equals 16 residues. CDR3: CASSFGTGEALGTQYF. The CDR3 bases are TGTGCCAGCAGCTTCGGGACAGGGGAGGCCCTGGGGACCCAGTACTTC.

The chain links TRBV19 to TRBJ1-1, with D tentatively TRBD1 (6 bases). V lost 6 bases and J lost 1, with 12 bases in between. This CDR3 spans 14 amino acids. CDR1 is LNHDA and CDR2 is SQIVND in the germline V gene (reference sequence). The CDR3 loop reads CASRKRTANTEAFF. The CDR3 DNA is TGTGCCAGTAGGAAGCGGACAGCGAACACTGAAGCTTTCTTT. The full variable domain, its missing parts supplied by reference TRBV19 and TRBJ1-1, is DGGITQSPKYLFRKEGQNVTLSCEQNLNHDAMYWYRQDPGQGLRLIYYSQIVNDFQKGDIAEGYSVSREKKESFPLTVTSAQKNPTAFYLCASRKRTANTEAFFGQGTRLTVV.

The rearrangement joins TRBV11-3 to TRBJ2-3; D may be TRBD1 or TRBD2 (5 bases each). The ends were cut back, 5 bases at V and 4 bases at J, with 19 bases in the middle. Germline V gene lookup returns CDR1 SGHNT and CDR2 YENEEA. CDR3 size: 16 residues. CDR3 loop: CASSPGDRLGADTQYF. Written as DNA, the CDR3 is TGTGCCAGCAGCCCCGGCGACCGGTTGGGGGCAGATACGCAGTATTTT. The whole variable domain, remainder taken from reference TRBV11-3 and TRBJ2-3, is EAGVVQSPRYKIIEKKQPVAFWCNPISGHNTLYWYLQNLGQGPELLIRYENEEAVDDSQLPKDRFSAERLKGVDSTLKIQPAELGDSAVYLCASSPGDRLGADTQYFGPGTRLTVL.

This clone was seen a few times. The CDR3 is CASSGPNTGITGELFF. Written as DNA, the CDR3 is TGCGCCAGCAGTGGCCCGAATACAGGGATAACCGGGGAGCTGTTTTTT. The chain is built from TRBV10-1 and TRBJ2-2, with a possible D match to TRBD1 (6 bases). This CDR3 is 16 amino acids long. CDR1 is WNHNN and CDR2 is SYGVQD in the germline V gene (reference sequence). Trimming took 4 bases from V and 5 from J, leaving 17 bases between them.

The rearrangement joins TRBV4-3 to TRBJ1-6, with D possibly TRBD1 on 5 matching bases. The germline V gene encodes CDR1 LGHNA and CDR2 YSLEER. The CDR3 consists of 15 residues. V shed 2 bases and J shed 10 bases, with 15 bases lying between them. CDR3 in DNA: TGCGCCAGCAGCCAAAAAGTCCAGGGTGTATCACCCCTCCACTTT. Translating it yields CASSQKVQGVSPLHF.

The chain has TRBV2 and TRBJ1-4, with 7 nucleotides matching TRBD1. Unmatched junction bases numbered 5, after V lost 6 bases and J lost 4 bases. Germline lookup yields CDR1 SNHLY and CDR2 FYNNEI. The CDR3 contains 14 residues. CDR3 residues: CASREQGFNEKLFF. The CDR3 nucleotides are TGTGCCAGCAGAGAACAGGGGTTTAATGAAAAACTGTTTTTT.

V usage is TRBV15 and J usage is TRBJ2-7, with TRBD1 matching 8 bases. CDR1 is LNHNV, CDR2 YYDKDF, per germline (reference sequence). The CDR3 extends over 16 amino acids. V shed 0 bases, J shed 3 bases, and the junction held 7 bases outside the gene matches. The CDR3 spells CATSRDNRGVSYEQYF. DNA for the CDR3: TGTGCCACCAGCAGAGATAACAGGGGGGTGAGCTACGAGCAGTACTTC.

This clone was seen only a few times. The genes are TRBV19 and TRBJ1-2, with 8 bases lining up with TRBD1. After removal of 4 bases from V and 4 bases from J, the junction contained 11 bases not matched to a gene. The CDR3 has 16 amino acids. CDR1 and CDR2 (germline): LNHDA, SQIVND (reference sequence). CDR3 sequence reads: CASSTLSTGGGYGYTF. Written as DNA, the CDR3 is TGTGCCAGTAGTACATTGAGCACAGGGGGAGGCTATGGCTACACCTTC. The full variable domain, rest sourced from reference TRBV19 and TRBJ1-2, is DGGITQSPKYLFRKEGQNVTLSCEQNLNHDAMYWYRQDPGQGLRLIYYSQIVNDFQKGDIAEGYSVSREKKESFPLTVTSAQKNPTAFYLCASSTLSTGGGYGYTFGSGTRLTVV.

The gene calls are TRBV9 and TRBJ2-1, with D hard to call. The CDR3 is 13 amino acids. Trimming shortened V by 4 bases and J by 2 bases, and 7 bases separated the two germline ends. Germline CDR1 SGDLS, CDR2 YYNGEE. The CDR3 region has the DNA TGTGCCAGCAGCCCAACTACCTACAATGAGCAGTTCTTC. Protein product: CASSPTTYNEQFF.

The count of this clone is one. The chain carries TRBV7-8 and TRBJ2-5; D uncertain. Deletions cut 3 bases from V and 4 bases from J, with 12 bases between. Germline V gene data show CDR1 as SGHVS and CDR2 as FQNEAQ. The CDR3 is 14 residues long. Here the CDR3 reads CASSFGTFAETQYF. The CDR3 bases are TGTGCCAGCAGCTTTGGTACATTCGCAGAGACCCAGTACTTC.

The rearrangement uses TRBV5-4 and TRBJ2-7; 9 bases are a match to TRBD1. This CDR3 contains 14 residues. V lost 5 bases, J lost 5 bases, and 8 bases stayed unmatched. Germline V gene data show CDR1 as SGHNT and CDR2 as YYREEE (reference sequence). CDR3 amino acids: CASRPSTGGDEQYF. For the CDR3, the DNA is TGTGCCAGCAGACCTAGTACAGGGGGCGACGAGCAGTACTTC.

This rearrangement joins TRBV28 to TRBJ1-1; no reliable D call. V was cut by 7 bases and J by 4 bases, with 22 bases left in between. The CDR3 is made up of 16 amino acids. The germline CDR1 and CDR2 sequences are MDHEN and SYDVKM. In DNA, the CDR3 is TGTGCCAGCACCGTTATAGGAAAGGTGATCTTCACTGAAGCTTTCTTT. Translation gives CASTVIGKVIFTEAFF.

The chain uses TRBV28 and TRBJ1-3; 9 bases are a match to TRBD1. V lost 6 bases and J lost 4; bases outside the gene matches: 10. Germline V gene sequence: CDR1 MDHEN, CDR2 SYDVKM. There are 16 residues in the CDR3. This chain's CDR3 is CASSGLTGGSGNTIYF. The CDR3 coding sequence is TGTGCCAGCAGCGGGTTAACAGGGGGCTCGGGAAACACCATATATTTT.